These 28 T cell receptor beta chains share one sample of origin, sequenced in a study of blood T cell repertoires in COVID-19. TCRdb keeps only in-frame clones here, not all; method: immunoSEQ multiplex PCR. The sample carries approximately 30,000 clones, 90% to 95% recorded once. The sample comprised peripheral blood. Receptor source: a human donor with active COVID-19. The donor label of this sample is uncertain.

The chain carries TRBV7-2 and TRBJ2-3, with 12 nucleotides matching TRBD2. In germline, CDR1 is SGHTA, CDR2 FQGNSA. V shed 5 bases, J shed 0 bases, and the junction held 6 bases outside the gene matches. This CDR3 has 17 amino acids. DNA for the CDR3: TGTGCCAGCAGCCCCCGGACTAGCGGGGTTAGCACAGATACGCAGTATTTT. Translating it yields CASSPRTSGVSTDTQYF.

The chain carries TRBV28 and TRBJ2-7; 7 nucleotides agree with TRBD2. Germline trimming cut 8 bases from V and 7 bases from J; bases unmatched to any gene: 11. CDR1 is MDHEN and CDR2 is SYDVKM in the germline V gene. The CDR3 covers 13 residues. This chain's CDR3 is CASGSGRVGEQYF. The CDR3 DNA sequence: TGTGCCAGCGGTAGTGGGAGGGTTGGGGAGCAGTACTTC.

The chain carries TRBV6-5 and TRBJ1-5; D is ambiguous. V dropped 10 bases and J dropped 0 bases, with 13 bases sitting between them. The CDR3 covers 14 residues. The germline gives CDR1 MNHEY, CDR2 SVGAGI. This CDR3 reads CATAAGYSNQPQHF. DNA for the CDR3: TGTGCCACCGCGGCGGGCTATAGCAATCAGCCCCAGCATTTT.

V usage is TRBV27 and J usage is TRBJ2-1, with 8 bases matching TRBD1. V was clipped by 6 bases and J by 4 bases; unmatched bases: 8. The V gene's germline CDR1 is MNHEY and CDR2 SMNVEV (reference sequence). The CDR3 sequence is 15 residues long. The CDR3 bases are TGTGCCAGCAGACCAGGGGGCACCTTTTACAATGAGCAGTTCTTC. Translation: CASRPGGTFYNEQFF.

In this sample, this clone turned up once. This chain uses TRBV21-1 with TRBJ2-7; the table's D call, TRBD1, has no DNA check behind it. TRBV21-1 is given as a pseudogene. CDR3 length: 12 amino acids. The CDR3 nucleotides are TGTGCCAGCAGCAGGGACAGGGTCGAGCAGTACTTC. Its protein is CASSRDRVEQYF.

The CDR3 bases are TGCGCCACCGGTCTGGGACAGACTAGCACAGATACGCAGTATTTT. Amino acids: CATGLGQTSTDTQYF. The chain combines TRBV5-1 with TRBJ2-3; 7 bases are shared with TRBD1. J was trimmed by 0 bases and V by 9 bases; bases with no gene match: 10. CDR3 length: 15 residues. Germline V CDR1 and CDR2: SGHRS, YFSETQ.

CDR3 nucleotides: TGCAGCGTTGGGACTAGCGCTAGCACAGATACGCAGTATTTT. Protein sequence: CSVGTSASTDTQYF. The chain couples TRBV29-1 to TRBJ2-3; 9 nucleotides agree with TRBD2. This CDR3 is 14 amino acids long. Unmatched junction bases numbered 2, after V lost 4 bases and J lost 0 bases. Germline V gene sequence: CDR1 SQVTM, CDR2 ANQGSEA.

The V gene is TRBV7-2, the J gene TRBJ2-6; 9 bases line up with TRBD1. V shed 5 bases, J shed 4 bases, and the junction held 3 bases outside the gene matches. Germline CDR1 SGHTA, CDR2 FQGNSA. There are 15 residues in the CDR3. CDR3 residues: CASSGQGTGANVLTF. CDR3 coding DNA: TGTGCCAGCAGCGGACAGGGGACCGGGGCCAACGTCCTGACTTTC.

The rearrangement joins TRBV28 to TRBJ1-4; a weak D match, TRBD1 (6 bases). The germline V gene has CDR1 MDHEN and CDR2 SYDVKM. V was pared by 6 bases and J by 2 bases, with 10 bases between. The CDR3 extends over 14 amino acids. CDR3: CASRLGATNEKLFF. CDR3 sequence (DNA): TGTGCCAGCAGGCTGGGGGCGACTAATGAAAAACTGTTTTTT.

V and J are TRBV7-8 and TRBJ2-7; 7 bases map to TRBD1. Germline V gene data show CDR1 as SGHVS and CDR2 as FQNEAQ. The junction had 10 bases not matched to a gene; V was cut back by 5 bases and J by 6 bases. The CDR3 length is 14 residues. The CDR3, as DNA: TGTGCCAGCAGCGCCACCCCGACAGGGCGCGAGCAGTACTTC. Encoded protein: CASSATPTGREQYF.

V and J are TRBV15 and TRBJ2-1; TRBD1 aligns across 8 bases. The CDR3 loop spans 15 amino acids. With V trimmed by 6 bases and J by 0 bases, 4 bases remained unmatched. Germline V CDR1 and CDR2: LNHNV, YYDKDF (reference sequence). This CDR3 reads CATRLDRGSYNEQFF. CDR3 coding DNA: TGTGCCACCAGATTAGACAGGGGCTCCTACAATGAGCAGTTCTTC.

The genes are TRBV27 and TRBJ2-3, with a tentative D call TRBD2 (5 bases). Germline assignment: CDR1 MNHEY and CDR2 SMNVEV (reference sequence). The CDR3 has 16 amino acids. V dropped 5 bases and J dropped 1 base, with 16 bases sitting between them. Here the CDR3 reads CASSTNKRYGTDTQYF. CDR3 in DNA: TGTGCCAGCAGTACTAACAAGCGGTATGGCACAGATACGCAGTATTTT.

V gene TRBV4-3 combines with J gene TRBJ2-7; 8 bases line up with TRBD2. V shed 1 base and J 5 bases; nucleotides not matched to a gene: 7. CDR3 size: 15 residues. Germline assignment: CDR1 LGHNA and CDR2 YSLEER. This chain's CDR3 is CASSQVDGGGNEQYF. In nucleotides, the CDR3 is TGCGCCAGCAGCCAAGTCGACGGGGGGGGAAACGAGCAGTACTTC.

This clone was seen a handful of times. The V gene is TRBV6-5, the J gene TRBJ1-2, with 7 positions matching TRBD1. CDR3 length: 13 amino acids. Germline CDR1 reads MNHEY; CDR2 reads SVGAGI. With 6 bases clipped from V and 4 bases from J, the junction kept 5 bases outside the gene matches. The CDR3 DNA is TGTGCCAGCAGGCCCGGACAGGTCTATGGCTACACCTTC. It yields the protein CASRPGQVYGYTF.

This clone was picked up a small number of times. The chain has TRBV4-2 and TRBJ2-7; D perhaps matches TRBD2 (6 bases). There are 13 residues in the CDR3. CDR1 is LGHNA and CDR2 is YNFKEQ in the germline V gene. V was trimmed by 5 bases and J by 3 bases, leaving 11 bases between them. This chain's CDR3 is CASSVGTDYEQYF. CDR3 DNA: TGTGCCAGCAGCGTCGGGACTGACTACGAGCAGTACTTC.

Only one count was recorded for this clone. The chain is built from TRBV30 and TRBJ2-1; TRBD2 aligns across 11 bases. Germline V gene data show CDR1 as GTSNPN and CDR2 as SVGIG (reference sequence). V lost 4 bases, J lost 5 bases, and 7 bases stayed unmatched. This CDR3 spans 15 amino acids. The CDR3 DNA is TGTGCCTGGAACCGACTAGCGGGGCCGAACAATGAGCAGTTCTTC. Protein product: CAWNRLAGPNNEQFF.

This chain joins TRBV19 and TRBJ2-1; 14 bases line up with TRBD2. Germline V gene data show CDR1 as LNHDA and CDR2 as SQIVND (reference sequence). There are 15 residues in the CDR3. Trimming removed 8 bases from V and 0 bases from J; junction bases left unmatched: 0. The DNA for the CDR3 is TGTGCCAGTGGGACTAGCGGGAGCTCCTACAATGAGCAGTTCTTC. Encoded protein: CASGTSGSSYNEQFF.

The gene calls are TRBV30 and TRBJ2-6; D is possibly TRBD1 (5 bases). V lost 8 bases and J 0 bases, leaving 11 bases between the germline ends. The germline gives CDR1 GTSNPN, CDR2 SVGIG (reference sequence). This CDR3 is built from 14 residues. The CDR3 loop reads CAVRATSGANVLTF. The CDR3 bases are TGTGCCGTCAGGGCCACCTCTGGGGCCAACGTCCTGACTTTC.

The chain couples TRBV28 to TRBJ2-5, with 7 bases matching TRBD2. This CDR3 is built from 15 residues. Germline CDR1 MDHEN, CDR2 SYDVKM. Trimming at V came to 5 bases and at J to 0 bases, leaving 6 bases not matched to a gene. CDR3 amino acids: CASSPRGGYQETQYF. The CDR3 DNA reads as TGTGCCAGCAGTCCCCGGGGAGGGTACCAAGAGACCCAGTACTTC.

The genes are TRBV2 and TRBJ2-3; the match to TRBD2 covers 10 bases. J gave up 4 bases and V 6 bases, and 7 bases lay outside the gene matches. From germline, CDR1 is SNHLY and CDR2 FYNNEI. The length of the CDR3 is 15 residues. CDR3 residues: CASRNSGGIADTQYF. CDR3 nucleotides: TGTGCCAGCAGGAATAGCGGGGGGATCGCAGATACGCAGTATTTT.

The CDR3 region is CASGLDSGTGSLNTDTQYF. The CDR3, as DNA: TGTGCTAGTGGTTTGGATAGCGGGACAGGGAGTCTTAACACAGATACGCAGTATTTT. The chain employs TRBV12-5 and TRBJ2-3, with D tentatively TRBD1 (9 bases). Looked up from germline, CDR1 is LGHNT and CDR2 is FRNRAP. This CDR3 spans 19 amino acids. Trimming took off 1 base at V and 2 bases at J, with 22 bases between the two ends.

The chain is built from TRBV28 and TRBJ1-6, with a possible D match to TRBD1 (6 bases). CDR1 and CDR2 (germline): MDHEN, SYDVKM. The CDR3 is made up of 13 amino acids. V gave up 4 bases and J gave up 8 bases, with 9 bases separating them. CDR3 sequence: CASSSPGDSPLHF. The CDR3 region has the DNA TGTGCCAGCAGTTCCCCAGGGGATTCACCCCTCCACTTT.

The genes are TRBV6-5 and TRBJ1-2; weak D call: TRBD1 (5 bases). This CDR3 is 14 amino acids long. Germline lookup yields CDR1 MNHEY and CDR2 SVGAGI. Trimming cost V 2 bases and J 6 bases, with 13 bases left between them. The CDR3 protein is CASSYAGEGNGYTF. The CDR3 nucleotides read TGTGCCAGCAGTTACGCGGGGGAAGGAAATGGCTACACCTTC.

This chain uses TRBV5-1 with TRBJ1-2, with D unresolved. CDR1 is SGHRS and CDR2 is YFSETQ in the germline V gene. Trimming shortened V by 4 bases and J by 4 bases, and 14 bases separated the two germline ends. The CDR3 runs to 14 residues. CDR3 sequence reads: CASSPGEGSYGYTF. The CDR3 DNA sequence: TGCGCCAGCAGCCCGGGTGAGGGTAGCTATGGCTACACCTTC.

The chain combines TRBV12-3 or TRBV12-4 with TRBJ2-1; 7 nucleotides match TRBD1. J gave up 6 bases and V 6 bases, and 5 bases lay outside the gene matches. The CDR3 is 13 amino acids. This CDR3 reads CASRQTGVNEQFF. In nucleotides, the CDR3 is TGTGCCAGCAGACAAACAGGGGTCAATGAGCAGTTCTTC.

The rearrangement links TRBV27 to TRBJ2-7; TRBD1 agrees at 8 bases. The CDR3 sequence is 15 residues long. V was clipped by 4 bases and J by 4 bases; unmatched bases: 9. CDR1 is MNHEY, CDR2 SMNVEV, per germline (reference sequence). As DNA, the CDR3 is TGTGCCAGCAGTTCAGAGGGACAGGCTAGATACGAGCAGTACTTC. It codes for CASSSEGQARYEQYF.

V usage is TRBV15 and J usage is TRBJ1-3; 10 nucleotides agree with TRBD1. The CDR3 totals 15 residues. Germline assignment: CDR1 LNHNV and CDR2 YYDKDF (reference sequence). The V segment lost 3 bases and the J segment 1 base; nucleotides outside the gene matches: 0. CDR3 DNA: TGTGCCACCAGCAGGGACAGGGGGTCTGGAAACACCATATATTTT. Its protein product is CATSRDRGSGNTIYF.

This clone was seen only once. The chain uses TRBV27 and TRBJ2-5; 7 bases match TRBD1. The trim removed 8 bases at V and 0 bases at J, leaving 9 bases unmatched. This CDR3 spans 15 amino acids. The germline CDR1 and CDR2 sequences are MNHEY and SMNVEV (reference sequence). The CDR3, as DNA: TGTGCCAGCTGCACCCTGGACAGGTACCAAGAGACCCAGTACTTC. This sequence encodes CASCTLDRYQETQYF.